A selection of T cell receptor beta chains follows, all from one sample in a study of cytomegalovirus exposure and HLA in healthy donors. The table came from immunoSEQ multiplex PCR; TCRdb's copy has only in-frame clones and leaves some out. The data contain some 130,000 clones, around 73% of them seen just once; the ten biggest clones take up roughly 1.5%. Input material: PBMCs. All receptors derive from a female donor in good health and CMV-seronegative. Each CDR3 is given with its conserved first and last residue. A D gene is named only where the DNA matches it firmly. Expanded clones get a size class; other rows say once, few or many, or leave the size out.

clone_size	v_call	d_call	j_call	cdr3_nt	cdr3_aa
-	TRBV11-3	TRBD2	TRBJ2-1	TGTGCCAGCAGCTTAGGCATGACTAGCGGGAGCTCCTACAATGAGCAGTTCTTC	CASSLGMTSGSSYNEQFF
few	TRBV7-3	-	TRBJ2-7	TGTGCCAGCAGCTTGGCCCACGAACCTCCCTACGAGCAGTACTTC	CASSLAHEPPYEQYF
-	TRBV28	-	TRBJ2-6	TGTGCCAGCAGTTTGCCAGGGGCTGGGGCCAACGTCCTGACTTTC	CASSLPGAGANVLTF
-	TRBV20-1	-	TRBJ2-7	TGCAGCGTGTACGAGCAGTACTTC	CSVYEQYF
-	TRBV28	-	TRBJ2-1	TGTGCCAGCAGTTCTGCGGGGCCCTTCAATGAGCAGTTCTTC	CASSSAGPFNEQFF
-	TRBV28	TRBD1	TRBJ1-2	TGTGCCAGCCGCCCTCAGGGGGCCTATGGCTACACCTTC	CASRPQGAYGYTF
-	TRBV7-3	TRBD2	TRBJ2-7	TGTGCCAGCAGCCCCCGGACTAGCGGGGGGACCTCCTACGAGCAGTACTTC	CASSPRTSGGTSYEQYF
once	TRBV11-1	TRBD1	TRBJ2-1	TGTGCCAGCAGCGATCGGGACAGGTCAAGGGATGAGCAGTTCTTC	CASSDRDRSRDEQFF
once	TRBV14	-	TRBJ1-4	TGTGCCAGCAGCCAAGATAGAGGGGGAAAACTGTTTTTT	CASSQDRGGKLFF
-	TRBV5-6	-	TRBJ2-3	TGTGCCAGCAGCTTCATTTGGGGTCAGGGGGGAACAGATACGCAGTATTTT	CASSFIWGQGGTDTQYF
-	TRBV30	TRBD1	TRBJ2-5	TGTGCCTGGAGCTCAGGGGGCAAGGAGGAGACCCAGTACTTC	CAWSSGGKEETQYF
-	TRBV28	TRBD1	TRBJ1-1	TGTGCCAGCAGTCACCAGGGGGTCGAAGCTTTCTTT	CASSHQGVEAFF
once	TRBV6-1	-	TRBJ1-2	TGTGCCAGCAGTGAAGACTGGGGGAGGGGGGATGGCTACACCTTC	CASSEDWGRGDGYTF
-	TRBV10-1	-	TRBJ1-5	TGCGCCAGCAGGCCCGGACACCATAGCAATCAGCCCCAGCATTTT	CASRPGHHSNQPQHF
once	TRBV7-2	-	TRBJ2-2	TGTGCCAGCAGCAGCTACACCGGGGAGCTGTTTTTT	CASSSYTGELFF
-	TRBV6-4	TRBD2	TRBJ2-1	TGTGCCAGCAGTGAGACTAGCGGCTCCTACAATGAGCAGTTCTTC	CASSETSGSYNEQFF
once	TRBV6-5	TRBD1	TRBJ2-7	TGTGCCAGCAGTTACCGCCAGGGACAGCCCTCCTACGAGCAGTACTTC	CASSYRQGQPSYEQYF
-	TRBV30	-	TRBJ2-1	TGTGCCGGGGCCTTGAGGAGTTTCAATGAGCAGTTCTTC	CAGALRSFNEQFF
-	TRBV20-1	-	TRBJ1-3	TGCAGTGCTAGAGTGGAGAACACCATATATTTT	CSARVENTIYF
few	TRBV28	-	TRBJ2-5	TGTGCCAGCAGCCAGGGGCGAACTTTCCAAGAGACCCAGTACTTC	CASSQGRTFQETQYF
-	TRBV19	-	TRBJ1-3	TGTGCCAGTAGACCAGTTCGACACTCTGGAAACACCATATATTTT	CASRPVRHSGNTIYF
-	TRBV2	TRBD2	TRBJ2-3	TGTGCCAGCAGTCCTAGCGGTCTCACAGATACGCAGTATTTT	CASSPSGLTDTQYF
-	TRBV11-2	-	TRBJ2-3	TGTGCCAGCTCTCCGTGGGCCGGGGGTGCAGATACGCAGTATTTT	CASSPWAGGADTQYF
-	TRBV6-1	-	TRBJ2-7	TGTGCCAGCGGGAGCAGCTCCTACGAGCAGTACTTC	CASGSSSYEQYF
-	TRBV28	TRBD1	TRBJ1-5	TGTGCCAGCATAGACCGGGACAGGGGTCATCAGCCCCAGCATTTT	CASIDRDRGHQPQHF
few	TRBV19	TRBD2	TRBJ2-7	TGTGCCAGTAGTATCTCAGGTGGACTAGCGGTTACCTACGAGCAGTACTTC	CASSISGGLAVTYEQYF
-	TRBV29-1	-	TRBJ1-4	TGCAGCGTGTTGCAGGGCGATTTAAATGAAAAACTGTTTTTT	CSVLQGDLNEKLFF
-	TRBV28	TRBD1	TRBJ1-5	TGTGCCAGCAGTACAAGACAGGGGAGTCTCAATCAGCCCCAGCATTTT	CASSTRQGSLNQPQHF
few	TRBV5-8	-	TRBJ2-7	TGTGCCAGCAGCCGTACAGCGGAGGGCTCCTACGAGCAGTACTTC	CASSRTAEGSYEQYF
-	TRBV7-9	-	TRBJ1-3	TGTGCCAGCAGCTTAGTGGGACCGGGGACAACTTCGGGAAACACCATATATTTT	CASSLVGPGTTSGNTIYF
once	TRBV7-8	-	TRBJ2-2	TGTGCCAGCAGCCCTTCTAACACCGGGGAGCTGTTTTTT	CASSPSNTGELFF
-	TRBV4-3	TRBD2	TRBJ2-3	TGCGCCAGCAGCCAGGTTGTAGCGGGAGGGGTTTCAGATACGCAGTATTTT	CASSQVVAGGVSDTQYF
few	TRBV28	TRBD2	TRBJ2-7	TGTGCCAGCAGGGCGACTAGCGTCTCCTACGAGCAGTACTTC	CASRATSVSYEQYF
once	TRBV4-2	TRBD2	TRBJ2-7	TGTGCCAGCAGCCAAGAAACCGCGCCTTTAACTAGCGGGAGGAGGTACGAGCAGTACTTC	CASSQETAPLTSGRRYEQYF
-	TRBV9	TRBD1	TRBJ1-2	TGTGCCAGCAGCACCTCGACAGGGACGAATTATGGCTACACCTTC	CASSTSTGTNYGYTF
-	TRBV2	TRBD2	TRBJ2-2	TGTGCCAGCAGTGAAGGGAGCGGGAGGCGTAACACCGGGGAGCTGTTTTTT	CASSEGSGRRNTGELFF
-	TRBV5-1	TRBD1	TRBJ2-7	TGCGCCAGCAGAGGGACAGGGTCCTACGAGCAGTACTTC	CASRGTGSYEQYF
-	TRBV19	TRBD1	TRBJ1-2	TGTGCCAGTAGCCTGGGGACAGGGGACTATGGCTACACCTTC	CASSLGTGDYGYTF
-	TRBV28	TRBD1	TRBJ1-3	TGTGCCACCACAGGGGGTGGAAACACCATATATTTT	CATTGGGNTIYF
-	TRBV28	-	TRBJ1-4	TGTGCCAGCAGACCACAGGGAGGGGATGAAAAACTGTTTTTT	CASRPQGGDEKLFF
-	TRBV4-2	TRBD2	TRBJ2-1	TGTGCCAGCAGCTTACGCTCTAGCGGGGTTAGCTCCTACAATGAGCAGTTCTTC	CASSLRSSGVSSYNEQFF